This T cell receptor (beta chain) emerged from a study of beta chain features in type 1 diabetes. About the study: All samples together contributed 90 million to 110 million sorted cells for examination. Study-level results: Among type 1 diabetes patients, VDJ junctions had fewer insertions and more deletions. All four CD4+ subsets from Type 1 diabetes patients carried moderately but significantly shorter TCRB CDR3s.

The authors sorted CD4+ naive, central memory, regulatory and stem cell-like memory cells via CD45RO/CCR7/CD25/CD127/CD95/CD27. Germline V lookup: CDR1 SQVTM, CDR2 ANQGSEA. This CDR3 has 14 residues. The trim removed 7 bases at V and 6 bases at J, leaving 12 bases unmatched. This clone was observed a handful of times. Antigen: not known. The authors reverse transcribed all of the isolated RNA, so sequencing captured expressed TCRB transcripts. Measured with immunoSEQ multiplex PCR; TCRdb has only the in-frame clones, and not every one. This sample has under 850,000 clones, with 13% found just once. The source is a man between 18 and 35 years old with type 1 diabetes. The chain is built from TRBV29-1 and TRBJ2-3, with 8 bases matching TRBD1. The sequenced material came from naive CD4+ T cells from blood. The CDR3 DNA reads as TGCAGCGGGCTGACAGGGGCCCGCGCTGATACGCAGTATTTT. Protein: CSGLTGARADTQYF.